This T cell receptor (beta chain) was captured in a study of T cell responses to AZD1222 COVID-19 vaccine. General observations from the study: Only 5 or 6 people who got AZD1222 tested seropositive at baseline. White British people made up most donors, females outnumbered males, and clonal diversity was possibly underestimated.

Clones were read by immunoSEQ multiplex PCR, and TCRdb kept only the in-frame ones, dropping some. The table has some 81,000 clones, 75% to 90% seen once; the top ten hold about 3.4%. In the case of this clone: Its antigen is as yet unknown.

There are 16 residues in the CDR3. CDR1 and CDR2 (germline): KGHSH, LQKENI. V was shortened by 1 base and J by 0 bases, with 9 bases between the two germline ends. The sequencing here drew on peripheral blood, taken 28 days after the second AZD1222 dose. V is TRBV18 and J is TRBJ2-2; D remains ambiguous. This TCR derives from an adult who received the AZD1222 COVID-19 vaccine. The CDR3 nucleotides are TGTGCCAGCTCACCACTTCTAAATACGAACACCGGGGAGCTGTTTTTT. Protein product: CASSPLLNTNTGELFF.